These 25 T cell receptor beta chains were all obtained from the same sample, sequenced in a study of human T cells and chemical hapten exposure. Documented time point: patch test 3, about 24 weeks after DPC sensitization. Treatment meaning: therapeutic diphenylcyclopropenone sensitization with weekly scalp DPC. TCRdb re-analysed the RACE reads in MiXCR, keeping a single row per CDR3 protein. The table has about 82,000 distinct CDR3 sequences, 10% to 15% seen once. Sequencing was performed on whole blood, taken in connection with sensitization to the hapten diphenylcyclopropenone (DPC). These receptors originate from a woman between 45 and 65 years old with alopecia areata. Some clones in this sample may be carry-over from other donors' samples.

This clonotype was seen more than once but under ten times. The chain joins TRBV4-1 to TRBJ1-1, with D unresolved. Germline V gene data show CDR1 as MGHRA and CDR2 as YSYEKL. V gave up 1 base and J gave up 4 bases, with 10 bases separating them. CDR3 size: 14 residues. DNA for the CDR3: TGCGCCAGCAGCCAAGGGGGTGGAGGCACTGAAGCTTTCTTT. Protein product: CASSQGGGGTEAFF.

This clonotype was picked up a small number of times. This rearrangement joins TRBV27 to TRBJ2-7, with D maybe TRBD2 (6 bases). Germline-derived CDR1 and CDR2 are MNHEY and SMNVEV (reference sequence). Trimming shortened V by 3 bases and J by 5 bases, and 20 bases separated the two germline ends. The CDR3 has 16 residues. CDR3 region: CASSFGVGAGVNEQYF. The DNA of the CDR3 is TGTGCCAGCAGTTTTGGTGTGGGAGCGGGTGTTAACGAGCAGTACTTC.

This clonotype was detected many times. The rearrangement uses TRBV7-8 and TRBJ2-2, with D unresolved. The V end was cut by 2 bases, the J end by 4 bases, with 8 bases between. CDR1 SGHVS and CDR2 FQNEAQ come from the germline V gene. This CDR3 is 14 amino acids long. In DNA form, the CDR3 reads TGTGCCAGCAGCTTACTACGGATCACCGGGGAGCTGTTTTTT. Translating it yields CASSLLRITGELFF.

This clonotype was seen many times. The CDR3 loop reads CASSLLGSHEQYF. The CDR3 coding sequence is TGTGCCAGCAGCCTTCTCGGAAGTCACGAGCAGTACTTC. The gene calls are TRBV5-5 and TRBJ2-7; D is undetermined. Deletions cut 4 bases from V and 5 bases from J, with 13 bases between. The CDR3 is 13 residues long. Germline assignment: CDR1 SGHKS and CDR2 YYEKEE (reference sequence).

The V and J genes are TRBV14 and TRBJ1-1; no reliable D call. The germline V and J ends were trimmed by 3 bases and 5 bases, with 7 bases remaining between them. The CDR3 spans 12 residues. CDR1 is SGHDN, CDR2 FVKESK, per germline. The DNA for the CDR3 is TGTGCCAGCAGCCACCCCGGGACTGAAGCTTTCTTT. As protein: CASSHPGTEAFF.

This chain connects TRBV12-3 or TRBV12-4 to TRBJ1-1; the match to TRBD1 covers 10 bases. The CDR3 extends over 16 amino acids. Losses at the gene ends were 4 bases for V and 1 base for J; bases not matched to a gene: 6. This CDR3 is CASSYKGQGRNTEAFF. CDR3 in DNA: TGTGCCAGCAGTTACAAGGGACAGGGGAGGAACACTGAAGCTTTCTTT.

A remark on this clonotype: A much more abundant neighbour one base away suggests this may be a read error. The V gene is TRBV12-3 or TRBV12-4, the J gene TRBJ1-6, with D possibly matching TRBD1 (5 bases). V was clipped by 6 bases and J by 4 bases, with 22 bases between them. This CDR3 comprises 18 residues. The CDR3 loop reads CASSLQGPGSRYNSPLHF. CDR3 nucleotides: TGTGCCAGCAGCCTCCAGGGCCCAGGCAGTCGGTATAATTCACCCCTCCACTTT.

This clonotype has just a few counts. The chain joins TRBV5-1 to TRBJ1-1; a possible D gene is TRBD1 (5 bases). Germline assignment: CDR1 SGHRS and CDR2 YFSETQ. The V and J ends lost 0 bases and 0 bases respectively, with 15 bases between them. This CDR3 contains 17 residues. DNA of the CDR3: TGCGCCAGCAGCTTGGCGCCAGGGCCCAATATGAACACTGAAGCTTTCTTT. Its translation: CASSLAPGPNMNTEAFF.

The chain couples TRBV7-6 to TRBJ2-7; D is perhaps TRBD2 (6 bases). The CDR3 is made up of 14 amino acids. Germline lookup yields CDR1 SGHVS and CDR2 FNYEAQ. V lost 5 bases to trimming and J lost 4 bases, with 15 bases between them. The CDR3 region has the DNA TGTGCCAGCAGCCGAACTAGCTCGGTATACGAGCAGTACTTC. Its translation: CASSRTSSVYEQYF. Complete variable domain (other parts from reference TRBV7-6 and TRBJ2-7): GAGVSQSPRYKVTKRGQDVALRCDPISGHVSLYWYRQALGQGPEFLTYFNYEAQQDKSGLPNDRFSAERPEGSISTLTIQRTEQRDSAMYRCASSRTSSVYEQYFGPGTRLTVT.

This clonotype was found many times. The chain is built from TRBV5-1 and TRBJ2-2; 8 bases match TRBD2. After removal of 4 bases from V and 1 base from J, the junction contained 6 bases not matched to a gene. The germline CDR1 and CDR2 sequences are SGHRS and YFSETQ. The CDR3 has 16 residues. DNA of the CDR3: TGCGCCAGCAGCCGGGAGGGTGCCGTGAACACCGGGGAGCTGTTTTTT. Protein sequence: CASSREGAVNTGELFF.

V is TRBV20-1 and J is TRBJ2-3; 7 bases line up with TRBD1. The germline gives CDR1 DFQATT, CDR2 SNEGSKA (reference sequence). Trimming took 6 bases from V and 5 from J; bases not matched to a gene: 11. The CDR3 is 14 residues long. CDR3 sequence reads: CSALRPGGIDTQYF. CDR3 DNA sequence: TGCAGTGCCCTTCGGCCAGGGGGAATAGATACGCAGTATTTT.

This clonotype was seen repeatedly, ten times or more. The chain recombines TRBV11-2 with TRBJ2-3, with 9 bases matching TRBD2. The CDR3 runs 16 residues. CDR1 SGHAT and CDR2 FQNNGV come from the germline V gene. V shed 6 bases, J shed 3 bases, and the junction held 10 bases outside the gene matches. The CDR3 nucleotides are TGTGCCAGCAGTTTGGGTAGCGGGAGTCGAACAGATACGCAGTATTTT. Protein sequence: CASSLGSGSRTDTQYF.

The chain joins TRBV6-2 or TRBV6-3 to TRBJ2-3; 8 bases match TRBD2. Germline V lookup: CDR1 MNHEY, CDR2 SVGEGT. The CDR3 covers 16 residues. The junction had 11 bases not matched to a gene; V was cut back by 5 bases and J by 4 bases. CDR3 region: CASSSPRAGVADTQYF. The CDR3 bases are TGTGCCAGCAGTAGCCCTCGAGCGGGAGTAGCAGATACGCAGTATTTT.

This clonotype came up many times. The chain has TRBV29-1 and TRBJ2-6; D ambiguous. There are 13 residues in the CDR3. Trimming pared 4 bases from V and 2 bases from J, leaving 6 bases between. Germline values: CDR1 SQVTM, CDR2 ANQGSEA. CDR3 nucleotide sequence: TGCAGCGTTGGTGGTGCTGGGGCCAACGTCCTGACTTTC. Its protein is CSVGGAGANVLTF.

The chain employs TRBV28 and TRBJ1-2, with D perhaps TRBD1 (6 bases). Germline lookup yields CDR1 MDHEN and CDR2 SYDVKM. V lost 2 bases and J lost 6, with 13 bases in between. CDR3 size: 14 residues. Here the CDR3 reads CASSLAGAINGYTF. In DNA form, the CDR3 reads TGTGCCAGCAGTTTAGCAGGGGCCATAAATGGCTACACCTTC.

This clonotype appeared many times. The V call is TRBV2, the J call TRBJ1-6; no clear D gene. Germline V gene data show CDR1 as SNHLY and CDR2 as FYNNEI. The V gene lost 8 bases and the J gene lost 7 bases, with 9 bases spanning the gap. The CDR3 spans 12 residues. CDR3 sequence (DNA): TGTGCCAGCCGGATGGTGAATTCACCCCTCCACTTT. This codes for CASRMVNSPLHF.

This clonotype was seen more than once but under ten times. The chain combines TRBV29-1 with TRBJ1-2; 9 positions match TRBD1. The CDR3 extends over 14 amino acids. The J segment lost 5 bases and the V segment lost 6 bases, leaving 10 bases of the junction unmatched. Per germline, CDR1 SQVTM and CDR2 ANQGSEA. The CDR3, as DNA: TGCAGCGTCCACGGCGGGACAGGGATGTATGGCTACACCTTC. Translated: CSVHGGTGMYGYTF. The whole variable domain, remainder taken from reference TRBV29-1 and TRBJ1-2, is SAVISQKPSRDICQRGTSLTIQCQVDSQVTMMFWYRQQPGQSLTLIATANQGSEATYESGFVIDKFPISRPNLTFSTLTVSNMSPEDSSIYLCSVHGGTGMYGYTFGSGTRLTVV.

In its sample, this clonotype was seen many times. The chain carries TRBV7-8 and TRBJ2-7; 12 positions match TRBD2. The CDR3 has 19 amino acids. The J segment lost 2 bases and the V segment lost 5 bases, leaving 16 bases of the junction unmatched. Germline V CDR1 and CDR2: SGHVS, FQNEAQ. The CDR3 spells CASSLSLGLAGLVPYEQYF. CDR3 DNA: TGTGCCAGCAGCCTATCCCTTGGACTAGCGGGATTGGTACCCTACGAGCAGTACTTC.

J is TRBJ2-1 and V is TRBV20-1, with TRBD2 as a possible D gene (5 bases). The CDR3 has 12 residues. The V gene lost 5 bases and the J gene lost 6 bases, with 11 bases spanning the gap. Per germline, CDR1 DFQATT and CDR2 SNEGSKA (reference sequence). The CDR3 bases are TGCAGTGCTCCCATAGGAGGCAATGAGCAGTTCTTC. This translates into CSAPIGGNEQFF.

This clonotype was recorded a few times. This chain connects TRBV18 to TRBJ2-3, with a possible D match to TRBD2 (6 bases). The V end lost 6 bases, the J end lost 0 bases, and 19 bases lay between the germline ends. The CDR3 consists of 17 residues. The germline gives CDR1 KGHSH, CDR2 LQKENI. The CDR3 coding sequence is TGTGCCAGCTCCCCCGGCCAGCGGGCCTTTAGCACAGATACGCAGTATTTT. This sequence encodes CASSPGQRAFSTDTQYF.

This clonotype appeared a few times. This chain links TRBV29-1 with TRBJ1-1, with a tentative D call TRBD1 (5 bases). CDR3 length: 12 residues. Germline CDR1 and CDR2: SQVTM and ANQGSEA. V was shortened by 7 bases and J by 1 base, with 10 bases between the two germline ends. In DNA, the CDR3 is TGCAGCGGGGGGAGGCCGAACACTGAAGCTTTCTTT. Residues: CSGGRPNTEAFF.

This clonotype was recorded at least ten times. The chain combines TRBV12-3 or TRBV12-4 with TRBJ2-5, with D possibly TRBD1 on 5 matching bases. CDR3 size: 14 residues. V was shortened by 6 bases and J by 3 bases, with 14 bases between the two germline ends. The CDR3: CASRVRVSEETQYF. The CDR3 DNA sequence: TGTGCCAGCAGGGTCAGGGTCAGCGAAGAGACCCAGTACTTC.

This clonotype was counted ten times or more. The chain recombines TRBV7-6 with TRBJ2-7; either TRBD1 or TRBD2 may supply D (6 bases each). The CDR3 has 15 residues. Germline CDR1 is SGHVS and CDR2 is FNYEAQ. Trimming cost V 5 bases and J 4 bases, with 18 bases left between them. The CDR3 sequence is CASSPEGVGSYEQYF. CDR3 nucleotides: TGTGCCAGCAGCCCGGAGGGGGTTGGTTCGTACGAGCAGTACTTC.

The chain has TRBV20-1 and TRBJ2-7; 10 nucleotides match TRBD2. This CDR3 is 13 amino acids long. The trim removed 3 bases at V and 3 bases at J, leaving 2 bases unmatched. Germline CDR1 reads DFQATT; CDR2 reads SNEGSKA (reference sequence). Written as DNA, the CDR3 is TGCAGTGCTAGCAGGACTAGCGGCTACGAGCAGTACTTC. This codes for CSASRTSGYEQYF.

Notes on this clonotype: The junction does not match germline at one end; this may be a read error. This chain links TRBV5-1 with TRBJ2-1; D may be TRBD1 or TRBD2 (5 bases each). The CDR3 sequence is 15 residues long. Looked up from germline, CDR1 is SGHRS and CDR2 is YFSETQ. The CDR3 here is CASNLGPAGDNEQFF. CDR3 coding DNA: TGCGCCAGCAACTTGGGGCCCGCCGGGGACAATGAGCAGTTCTTC.